This T cell receptor (beta chain) was identified in a study of spatial heterogeneity in lung cancer (dated by TCRdb to between 2018 and 2021). At the level of the whole study: Beta-chain transcripts were consistently detected in greater numbers than alpha-chain transcripts, which likely reflects a higher abundance of beta-chain transcripts. In the raw uncorrected reads, each unique combination of TCR and UMI appeared on average more than ten times. In non-small cell lung cancer, the study quantitatively compared TCR alpha and beta repertoires across several tumor regions, matched nontumor lung, and blood. Nonsynonymous mutation counts, determined by whole-exome sequencing of tumor tissue, were related to features of the TCR repertoire. Both alpha and beta chains were TCR-sequenced in 220 or so tumor regions, 64 matched nontumor lung samples and around 50 PBMC samples obtained at surgery. Results the study describes overall, beyond this receptor: Ubiquitous expanded tumor TCRs showed up in blood more often at tumor resection than at routine follow-up. Additional single-cell paired TCR alpha and beta sequencing was considered necessary to confirm, at a functional level, the hypothesis that regional TCRs recognize regional mutations.

Libraries were built with 5' RACE. The sequencer listed for this sample is NextSeq 500. The TCR library protocol attached a unique molecular identifier to each TCR cDNA molecule to allow correction of PCR and sequencing errors. The authors processed their data as follows. TCR identification, UMI-based error correction and CDR3 extraction were performed with Decombinator tools. Expanded TCRs were defined as those above a frequency of 2 per 1,000, corresponding to the top 1% of the tumor frequency distribution. Rényi diversity was computed with the R vegan package after subsampling each repertoire 100 times to 5,000 TCRs. CDR3 similarity networks were constructed using string-kernel similarity of amino acid triplets, with links drawn between CDR3s whose pairwise similarity was above 0.82. The public reads were quality trimmed at Q25 with fastp and then assembled into clones with MiXCR by TCRdb, keeping productive beta chains. Rows with a matching CDR3 protein are joined into one entry that keeps the most common DNA and genes. TCRdb's processing, not the authors', yielded these V and J calls. In all, the sample holds about 48,000 distinct CDR3 sequences, and under 6% of those were seen once. The leading ten clones occupy roughly 11% of the sample.

This clonotype occurred many times. What antigen it recognizes has not been identified. Per-base qualities were not stored, and no clone one base away is much larger. CDR1 and CDR2, looked up from the germline V gene (reference sequence), are DFQATT and SNEGSKA. The CDR3 has 15 amino acids, counting the end cysteine and phenylalanine. Only CDR3 DNA remains: 45 bases, in frame from the first base. Here V drops 0 bases and J drops 0 bases, and the junction holds 4 bases not matched to any gene. The time point label for this specimen denotes: sample taken at primary tumor resection. Samples were obtained from over 70 patients with early-stage, untreated non-small cell lung cancer from the lung TRACERx cohort. For TCR sequencing, whole RNA was extracted from tumor and nontumor lung tissue, or from cryopreserved PBMC samples, and no cell sorting was done. Only patients for whom sufficient RNA was available from at least two tumor regions were selected for TCR sequencing.

Sequenced material: PBMCs, taken at surgery. This sequence uses TRBV20-1 and TRBJ1-1, with 7 bases matching TRBD1. The origin of this receptor is a male donor with early-stage non-small cell lung cancer. The CDR3 reads as follows: CSARDQQGVNTEAFF. In nucleotide form, the sequence is TGCAGTGCTAGAGATCAGCAGGGGGTGAACACTGAAGCTTTCTTT.